These 24 T cell receptor beta chains came from one sample sequenced in a study of patients and donors after allogeneic stem cell transplantation. TCRdb re-called the RT-PCR reads through MiXCR, storing one row per CDR3 protein. The top ten hold over 6% of the sample, which has hundreds of thousands of distinct CDR3 sequences, roughly 17% seen once. Sequencing was carried out using blood, either unsorted or a sorted T cell fraction (not recorded which). The receptor source for this set is a human donor who was either an allogeneic HSCT recipient or a stem cell or donor lymphocyte infusion donor (not recorded which). It is not recorded whose cells these are; they may come from a transplant donor.

The chain has TRBV6-1 and TRBJ2-3; no clear D gene. The CDR3 spans 13 residues. The V end lost 2 bases, the J end lost 4 bases, and 7 bases lay between the germline ends. From germline, CDR1 is MNHNS and CDR2 SASEGT. The CDR3 sequence is CASSEHRSDTQYF. The CDR3 DNA is TGTGCCAGCAGTGAACACAGATCAGATACGCAGTATTTT.

The sample holds a few counts of this clonotype. In DNA, the CDR3 is TGTGCCAGCAGTTTCATTTCCCCGGGACAGAACTATTATGGCTACACCTTC. Encoded protein: CASSFISPGQNYYGYTF. The chain combines TRBV12-3 or TRBV12-4 with TRBJ1-2, with 7 bases lining up with TRBD1. J was trimmed by 5 bases and V by 3 bases; bases with no gene match: 15. The CDR3 is 17 amino acids.

This clonotype was counted ten times or more. The genes are TRBV4-2 and TRBJ2-7, with D maybe TRBD1 (6 bases). The CDR3 length is 16 residues. Germline V CDR1 and CDR2: LGHNA, YNFKEQ. V was cut by 0 bases and J by 2 bases, with 14 bases left in between. The CDR3 bases are TGTGCCAGCAGCCAAGATCTTGGACAGCGAACCTACGAGCAGTACTTC. Translated: CASSQDLGQRTYEQYF.

This clonotype was found a few times. The chain couples TRBV2 to TRBJ2-7; D unresolved. This CDR3 region has 11 residues. V dropped 7 bases and J dropped 0 bases, with 4 bases sitting between them. CDR1 is SNHLY, CDR2 FYNNEI, per germline. CDR3 nucleotides: TGTGCCAGCACTCGCTCCTACGAGCAGTACTTC. It codes for CASTRSYEQYF.

Points on this clonotype: One junction end disagrees with the germline gene, perhaps due to a read error. The chain has TRBV6-2 or TRBV6-3 and TRBJ1-3, with D unresolved. This CDR3 has 14 residues. Per the germline V gene, CDR1 is MNHEY and CDR2 is SVGEGT. CDR3 loop: CASSYEATGNSIYF. CDR3 sequence (DNA): TGTGCCAGCAGTTACGAGGCAACTGGAAACTCCATATATTTT.

This clonotype was seen a few times. V and J are TRBV24-1 and TRBJ2-7, with TRBD1 identical over 9 bases. The CDR3 has 15 amino acids. V trimming: 3 bases; J trimming: 1 base; junction bases outside the gene matches: 3. The germline V gene encodes CDR1 KGHDR and CDR2 SFDVKD. The CDR3 is CATSDAGTGSYEQYF. The CDR3 bases are TGTGCCACCAGTGATGCCGGGACAGGGTCCTACGAGCAGTACTTC.

Comment on this clonotype: One junction end does not reproduce the germline sequence, and a read error may be involved. This rearrangement joins TRBV27 to TRBJ2-1, with a weak D call TRBD1 (6 bases). The CDR3 extends over 16 amino acids. Per the germline V gene, CDR1 is MNHEY and CDR2 is SMNVEV (reference sequence). The CDR3 DNA reads TGTGCCAGCAGTCCGAAAGACAGGACCTCCAACAATGAGCAGTTCTTC. It yields the protein CASSPKDRTSNNEQFF.

The V call is TRBV11-1, the J call TRBJ2-1; 7 nucleotides match TRBD2. Germline values: CDR1 SGHAT, CDR2 FQDESV (reference sequence). The CDR3 sequence is 18 residues long. With V trimmed by 3 bases and J by 0 bases, 11 bases remained unmatched. In DNA, the CDR3 is TGTGCCAGCAGCTTTGATCGAGCGGGAACCTACTCCTACAATGAGCAGTTCTTC. Its translation is CASSFDRAGTYSYNEQFF.

The sample holds many counts of this clonotype. The chain combines TRBV29-1 with TRBJ2-1; perhaps TRBD2 as D (6 bases). V was trimmed by 0 bases and J by 5 bases, leaving 11 bases between them. The CDR3 spans 14 residues. CDR1 SQVTM and CDR2 ANQGSEA come from the germline V gene. The CDR3 sequence is CSVEEGSGHNEQFF. For the CDR3, the DNA is TGCAGCGTTGAAGAAGGTAGCGGACACAATGAGCAGTTCTTC.

The chain carries TRBV6-4 and TRBJ2-1; TRBD1 or TRBD2 may be the D gene (6 bases each). V shed 5 bases and J shed 0 bases, with 14 bases lying between them. From germline, CDR1 is MRHNA and CDR2 SNTAGT. The CDR3 spans 16 residues. CDR3 nucleotide sequence: TGTGCCAGCAGTCCTACGGGGGCCTCCTCCTACAATGAGCAGTTCTTC. It encodes CASSPTGASSYNEQFF.

The chain is built from TRBV5-8 and TRBJ2-1; D is uncertain. The CDR3 consists of 15 residues. With 1 base removed from V and 3 bases from J, the gap between germline ends came to 11 bases. CDR1 and CDR2 (germline): SGHTS, YDEGEE. The CDR3 loop reads CASSLSLRNYNEQFF. Written as DNA, the CDR3 is TGTGCCAGCAGCTTGTCCCTACGTAACTACAATGAGCAGTTCTTC.

This clonotype was observed at least ten times. This chain uses TRBV12-3 or TRBV12-4 with TRBJ2-7, with TRBD2 matching over 7 bases. CDR3 length: 15 residues. V lost 5 bases to trimming and J lost 5 bases; unmatched junction nucleotides: 12. The chain's CDR3 is CASSPVRLAVNEQYF. The CDR3 nucleotides read TGTGCCAGCAGTCCAGTCAGGCTAGCGGTTAACGAGCAGTACTTC.

This clonotype was counted only a few times. The chain combines TRBV3-1 with TRBJ1-6, with 9 bases that match TRBD1. Trimming took 3 bases from V and 10 from J; bases not matched to a gene: 7. CDR1 and CDR2 from the germline V gene are LGHDT and YNNKEL (reference sequence). The CDR3 spans 15 residues. The CDR3 protein is CASSHQGQGQSPLHF. The CDR3 bases are TGTGCCAGCAGCCACCAAGGACAGGGGCAATCACCCCTCCACTTT.

This clonotype was observed many times. The chain is built from TRBV24-1 and TRBJ2-7, with TRBD1 identical over 9 bases. The CDR3 consists of 14 residues. CDR1 is KGHDR, CDR2 SFDVKD, per germline. V shed 3 bases and J 3 bases; nucleotides not matched to a gene: 2. The CDR3 loop reads CATSDPGQGYEQYF. CDR3 nucleotides: TGTGCCACCAGTGATCCGGGACAGGGCTACGAGCAGTACTTC.

A few counts support this clonotype. Written as DNA, the CDR3 is TGTGCCAGCAGTCTCGGACGGAAGGTTGGGTCTGGAAACACCATATATTTT. It yields the protein CASSLGRKVGSGNTIYF. The rearrangement uses TRBV12-3 or TRBV12-4 and TRBJ1-3; no reliable D call. The length of the CDR3 is 17 residues. V lost 5 bases to trimming and J lost 1 base, with 18 bases between them.

The rearrangement joins TRBV15 to TRBJ2-4; a weak D match, TRBD1 (5 bases). The germline V and J ends were trimmed by 5 bases and 6 bases, with 11 bases remaining between them. Germline V gene sequence: CDR1 LNHNV, CDR2 YYDKDF (reference sequence). The CDR3 totals 13 residues. CDR3 bases: TGTGCCACCAGCTGGGAAGGGGCAAACATTCAGTACTTC. Residues: CATSWEGANIQYF. The variable domain in full, with the rest retrieved from reference TRBV15 and TRBJ2-4, is DAMVIQNPRYQVTQFGKPVTLSCSQTLNHNVMYWYQQKSSQAPKLLFHYYDKDFNNEADTPDNFQSRRPNTSFCFLDIRSPGLGDTAMYLCATSWEGANIQYFGAGTRLSVL.

The chain combines TRBV6-1 with TRBJ1-1; 10 nucleotides agree with TRBD1. Losses at the gene ends were 6 bases for V and 5 bases for J; bases not matched to a gene: 9. Per germline, CDR1 MNHNS and CDR2 SASEGT. The CDR3 totals 15 residues. The CDR3 bases are TGTGCCAGCAGGAGAAGTGACAGGGGGCTAACTGAAGCTTTCTTT. Its protein is CASRRSDRGLTEAFF.

The gene calls are TRBV24-1 and TRBJ2-1; no reliable D call. The V end was cut by 5 bases, the J end by 6 bases, with 4 bases between. There are 11 residues in the CDR3. Germline lookup yields CDR1 KGHDR and CDR2 SFDVKD. Written as DNA, the CDR3 is TGTGCCACCAGTGTGAGCAATGAGCAGTTCTTC. This encodes CATSVSNEQFF.

This clonotype was found many times. The chain carries TRBV29-1 and TRBJ2-1; D is ambiguous. The CDR3 length is 12 residues. Trimming removed 0 bases at V and 10 bases at J, with 10 bases between. Germline CDR1 and CDR2: SQVTM and ANQGSEA. In DNA form, the CDR3 reads TGCAGCGTTGAAGATTTCGTCTTGGAGCAGTTCTTC. Translation gives CSVEDFVLEQFF.

The chain links TRBV10-2 to TRBJ2-5; TRBD2 is a possible D gene (6 bases). The germline V gene has CDR1 WSHSY and CDR2 SAAADI. V lost 6 bases and J 2 bases, leaving 10 bases between the germline ends. CDR3 length: 13 amino acids. The CDR3 sequence: CASRGRTQETQYF. Written as DNA, the CDR3 is TGCGCCAGCAGGGGGAGGACACAAGAGACCCAGTACTTC.

This clonotype has a count of ten or more. The V call is TRBV5-6, the J call TRBJ1-1; the match to TRBD1 covers 7 bases. CDR1 is SGHDT, CDR2 YYEEEE, per germline. The J segment lost 4 bases and the V segment lost 3 bases, leaving 0 bases of the junction unmatched. CDR3 length: 12 amino acids. The CDR3 is CASSWDSTEAFF. The CDR3 nucleotides are TGTGCCAGCAGCTGGGACAGCACTGAAGCTTTCTTT.

The J gene is TRBJ2-3, the V gene TRBV6-1; TRBD1 matches at 8 bases. The germline V gene has CDR1 MNHNS and CDR2 SASEGT. The CDR3 runs to 15 residues. V shed 6 bases, J shed 2 bases, and the junction held 7 bases outside the gene matches. CDR3 sequence reads: CASSPDRAVTDTQYF. Here the CDR3 DNA reads TGTGCCAGCAGCCCGGACAGGGCGGTCACAGATACGCAGTATTTT.

This clonotype has a count of ten or more. The J gene is TRBJ2-7, the V gene TRBV12-3 or TRBV12-4, with TRBD2 matching 9 bases. This CDR3 has 15 residues. J gave up 2 bases and V 2 bases, and 4 bases lay outside the gene matches. CDR3 bases: TGTGCCAGCAGTTTACGAGCGGGGGGCCCCTACGAGCAGTACTTC. As protein: CASSLRAGGPYEQYF.

The table lists this clonotype with a few counts. The V call is TRBV15, the J call TRBJ2-7; 10 bases agree with TRBD1. V shed 6 bases, J shed 2 bases, and the junction held 4 bases outside the gene matches. Germline V gene sequence: CDR1 LNHNV, CDR2 YYDKDF (reference sequence). The CDR3 has 14 amino acids. CDR3 loop: CATRRTGGTYEQYF. The CDR3 DNA reads TGTGCCACCAGAAGGACAGGGGGGACCTACGAGCAGTACTTC.